This T cell receptor (beta chain) was sequenced during a study of blood T cell repertoires in COVID-19. CDR3 length: 15 residues. The trim removed 3 bases at V and 7 bases at J, leaving 7 bases unmatched. Germline values: CDR1 MNHEY, CDR2 SMNVEV (reference sequence). Assay used: immunoSEQ multiplex PCR; TCRdb lists only in-frame clones, some missing. Among a few hundred thousand clones listed, roughly 88% were seen once. This clone was found once. This rearrangement joins TRBV27 to TRBJ2-2; TRBD2 matches at 8 bases. Sequencing was done on a sample of peripheral blood. The clonotype originates from a man aged 80 or over with acute or convalescent COVID-19. CDR3 coding DNA: TGTGCCAGCAGTTTGCAACGGGGGGGCGGCGGGGAGCTGTTTTTT. Encoded protein: CASSLQRGGGGELFF.